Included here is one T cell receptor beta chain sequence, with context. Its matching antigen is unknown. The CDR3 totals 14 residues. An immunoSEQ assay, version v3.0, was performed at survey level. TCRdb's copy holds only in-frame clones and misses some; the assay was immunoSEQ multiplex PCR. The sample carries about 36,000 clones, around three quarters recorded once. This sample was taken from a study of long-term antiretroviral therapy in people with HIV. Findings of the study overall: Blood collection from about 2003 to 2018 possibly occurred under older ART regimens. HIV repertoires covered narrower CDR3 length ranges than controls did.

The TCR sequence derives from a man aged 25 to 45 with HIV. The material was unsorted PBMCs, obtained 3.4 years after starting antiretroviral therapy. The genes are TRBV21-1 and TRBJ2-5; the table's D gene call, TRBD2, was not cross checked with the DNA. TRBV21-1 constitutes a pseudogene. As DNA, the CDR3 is TGTGCCAGCAGCAAAAGGGACTCCCAAGAGACCCAGTACTTC. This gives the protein CASSKRDSQETQYF.